Shown below are 3 T cell receptor beta chains from a single sample sequenced in a study of metastatic and nonmetastatic thyroid tumors. Patients underwent thyroid surgery, and none had received any treatment before it. From the PCR reads, TCRdb re-called clones with MiXCR. In the table there are approximately 29,000 clones, 25% to 35% of which are singletons. Sequenced: blood. All receptors come from a female donor with papillary thyroid cancer or a benign thyroid nodule (not recorded which). Some clones in this sample may be carry-over from other donors' samples.

This clone is deemed medium-sized. This chain joins TRBV6-1 and TRBJ1-6; 9 positions match TRBD1. The CDR3 has 15 residues. Germline CDR1 is MNHNS and CDR2 is SASEGT. V dropped 5 bases and J dropped 6; count of bases not matched to a gene: 5. The CDR3 nucleotides are TGTGCCAGCAGTTCGGGACAGGGTCCTAATTCACCCCTCCACTTT. This encodes CASSSGQGPNSPLHF.

This clone was observed a few times. The chain joins TRBV12-5 to TRBJ1-5; D uncertain. Trimming took 6 bases from V and 9 from J, leaving 15 bases between them. The CDR3 is made up of 13 amino acids. Looked up from germline, CDR1 is LGHNT and CDR2 is FRNRAP. The chain's CDR3 is CASGPSFNAPQHF. CDR3 nucleotide sequence: TGTGCTAGTGGGCCCTCTTTTAATGCGCCCCAGCATTTT.

About this clone: Likely a read error: the CDR3 ends without its conserved phenylalanine or tryptophan. The chain is built from TRBV28 and TRBJ1-2; 7 bases align to TRBD1. With 5 bases clipped from V and 3 bases from J, the junction kept 3 bases outside the gene matches. Germline values: CDR1 MDHEN, CDR2 SYDVKM. The CDR3 extends over 13 amino acids. CDR3 amino acids: CASSPTGDYGYTL. As DNA, the CDR3 is TGTGCCAGCAGTCCAACAGGGGACTATGGCTACACCCTC.